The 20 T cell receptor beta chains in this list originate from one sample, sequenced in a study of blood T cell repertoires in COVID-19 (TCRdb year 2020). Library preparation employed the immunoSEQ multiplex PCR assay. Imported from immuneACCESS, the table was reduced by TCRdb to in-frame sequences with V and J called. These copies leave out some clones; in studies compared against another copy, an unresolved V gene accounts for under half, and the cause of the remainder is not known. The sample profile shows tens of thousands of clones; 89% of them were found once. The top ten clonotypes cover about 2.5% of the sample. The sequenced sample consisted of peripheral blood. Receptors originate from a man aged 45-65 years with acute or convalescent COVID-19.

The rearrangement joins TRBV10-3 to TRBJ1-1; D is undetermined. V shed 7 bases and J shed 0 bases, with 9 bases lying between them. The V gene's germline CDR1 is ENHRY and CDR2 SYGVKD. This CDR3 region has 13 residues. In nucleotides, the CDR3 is TGTGCCATCACCAGACAATTGAACACTGAAGCTTTCTTT. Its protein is CAITRQLNTEAFF.

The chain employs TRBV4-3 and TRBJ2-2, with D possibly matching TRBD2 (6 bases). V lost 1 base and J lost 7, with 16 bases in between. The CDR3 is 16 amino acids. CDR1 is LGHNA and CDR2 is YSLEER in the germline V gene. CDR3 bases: TGCGCCAGCAGCCAAGGACCGACTAGTCTGAACGGGGAGCTGTTTTTT. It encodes CASSQGPTSLNGELFF.

The CDR3 DNA is TGTGCCAGCAGTGAACTCAGGGATAATACGCAGTATTTT. This gives the protein CASSELRDNTQYF. The V call is TRBV6-1, the J call TRBJ2-3, with a tentative D call TRBD1 (5 bases). Germline CDR1 is MNHNS and CDR2 is SASEGT. The CDR3 is 13 amino acids. The V end lost 2 bases, the J end lost 7 bases, and 10 bases lay between the germline ends.

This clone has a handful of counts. The CDR3 here is CASSLGDSHSPLHF. The DNA of the CDR3 is TGTGCCAGCAGCTTAGGGGACAGCCATTCACCCCTCCACTTT. The chain links TRBV7-9 to TRBJ1-6, with 7 bases matching TRBD1. Germline V CDR1 and CDR2: SEHNR, FQNEAQ (reference sequence). After removal of 1 base from V and 8 bases from J, the junction contained 2 bases not matched to a gene. CDR3 length: 14 residues.

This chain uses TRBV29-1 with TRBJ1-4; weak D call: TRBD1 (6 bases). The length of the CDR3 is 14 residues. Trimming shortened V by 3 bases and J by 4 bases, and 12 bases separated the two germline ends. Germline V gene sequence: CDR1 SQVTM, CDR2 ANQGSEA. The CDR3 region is CSVEGASDNEKLFF. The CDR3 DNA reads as TGCAGCGTTGAGGGGGCCAGTGATAATGAAAAACTGTTTTTT.

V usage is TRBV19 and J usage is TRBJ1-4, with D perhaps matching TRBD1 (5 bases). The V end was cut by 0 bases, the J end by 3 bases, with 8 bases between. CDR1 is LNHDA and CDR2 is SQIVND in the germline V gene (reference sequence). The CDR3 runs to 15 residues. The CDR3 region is CASSIDGAANEKLFF. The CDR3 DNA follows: TGTGCCAGTAGTATAGATGGGGCTGCTAATGAAAAACTGTTTTTT.

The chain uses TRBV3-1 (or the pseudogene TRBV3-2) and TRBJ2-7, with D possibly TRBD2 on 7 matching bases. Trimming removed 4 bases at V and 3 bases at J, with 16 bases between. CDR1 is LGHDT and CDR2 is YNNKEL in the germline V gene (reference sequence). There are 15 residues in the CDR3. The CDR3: CASSPPGRGNYEQYF. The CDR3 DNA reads TGTGCCAGCAGCCCCCCAGGGAGGGGGAACTACGAGCAGTACTTC.

The CDR3 DNA reads as TGTGCCAGCTCACCCGGGACAGACACAGATACGCAGTATTTT. It encodes CASSPGTDTDTQYF. V is TRBV18 and J is TRBJ2-3; 7 nucleotides agree with TRBD1. The V gene's germline CDR1 is KGHSH and CDR2 LQKENI. This CDR3 is 14 amino acids long. The J segment lost 2 bases and the V segment lost 3 bases, leaving 2 bases of the junction unmatched.

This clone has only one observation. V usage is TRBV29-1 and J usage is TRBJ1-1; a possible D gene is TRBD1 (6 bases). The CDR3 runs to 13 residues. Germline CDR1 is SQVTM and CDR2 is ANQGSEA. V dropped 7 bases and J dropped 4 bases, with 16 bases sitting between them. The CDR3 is CSARQGLSTEAFF. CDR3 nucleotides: TGCAGCGCCCGCCAGGGGTTGAGCACTGAAGCTTTCTTT.

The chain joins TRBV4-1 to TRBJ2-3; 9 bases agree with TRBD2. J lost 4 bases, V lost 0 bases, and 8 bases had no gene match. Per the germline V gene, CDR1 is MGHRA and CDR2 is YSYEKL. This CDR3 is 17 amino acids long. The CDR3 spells CASSQELAGISADTQYF. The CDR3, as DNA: TGCGCCAGCAGCCAAGAACTAGCGGGTATATCGGCAGATACGCAGTATTTT.

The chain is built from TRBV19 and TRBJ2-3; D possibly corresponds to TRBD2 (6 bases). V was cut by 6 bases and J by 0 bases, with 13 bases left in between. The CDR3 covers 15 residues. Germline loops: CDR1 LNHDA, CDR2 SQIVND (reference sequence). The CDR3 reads CASRLSGTSTDTQYF. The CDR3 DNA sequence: TGTGCCAGTAGACTGTCAGGGACTAGCACAGATACGCAGTATTTT.

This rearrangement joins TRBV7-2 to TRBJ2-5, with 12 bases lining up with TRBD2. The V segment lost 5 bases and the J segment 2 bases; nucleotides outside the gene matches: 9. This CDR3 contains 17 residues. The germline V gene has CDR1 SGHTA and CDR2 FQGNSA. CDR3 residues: CASSLRLAGDNQETQYF. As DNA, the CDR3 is TGTGCCAGCAGCCTACGACTAGCGGGAGATAATCAAGAGACCCAGTACTTC.

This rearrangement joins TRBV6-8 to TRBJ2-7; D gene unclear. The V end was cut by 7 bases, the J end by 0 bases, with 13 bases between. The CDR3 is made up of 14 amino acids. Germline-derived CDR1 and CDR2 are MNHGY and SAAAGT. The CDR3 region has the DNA TGTGCCAGCAAATCCCAACTGAGCTCCTACGAGCAGTACGTC. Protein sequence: CASKSQLSSYEQYV.

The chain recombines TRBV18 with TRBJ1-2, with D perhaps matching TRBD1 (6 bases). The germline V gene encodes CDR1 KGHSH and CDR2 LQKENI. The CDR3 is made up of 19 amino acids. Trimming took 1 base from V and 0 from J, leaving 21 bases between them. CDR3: CASSPLGGQGPLTNYGYTF. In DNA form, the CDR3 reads TGTGCCAGCTCACCACTGGGGGGGCAGGGGCCCCTTACTAACTATGGCTACACCTTC.

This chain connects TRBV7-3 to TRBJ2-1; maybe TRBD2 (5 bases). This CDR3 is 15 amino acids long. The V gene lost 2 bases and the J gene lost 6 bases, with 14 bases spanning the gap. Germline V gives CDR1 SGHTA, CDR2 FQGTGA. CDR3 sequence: CASSLSRGPINEQFF. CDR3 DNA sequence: TGTGCCAGCAGCTTATCCCGGGGTCCCATCAATGAGCAGTTCTTC.

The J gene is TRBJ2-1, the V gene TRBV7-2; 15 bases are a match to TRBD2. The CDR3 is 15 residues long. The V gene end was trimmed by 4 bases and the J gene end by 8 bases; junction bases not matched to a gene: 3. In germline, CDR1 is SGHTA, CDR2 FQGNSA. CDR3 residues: CASSWTSGREYEQFF. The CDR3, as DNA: TGTGCCAGCAGCTGGACTAGCGGGAGGGAGTATGAGCAGTTCTTC.

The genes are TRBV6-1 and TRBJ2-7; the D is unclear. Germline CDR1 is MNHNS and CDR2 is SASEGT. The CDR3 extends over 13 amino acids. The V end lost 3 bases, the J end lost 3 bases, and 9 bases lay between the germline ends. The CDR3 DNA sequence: TGTGCCAGCAGTGAGAGGCAGCTCTACGAGCAGTACGTC. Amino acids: CASSERQLYEQYV.

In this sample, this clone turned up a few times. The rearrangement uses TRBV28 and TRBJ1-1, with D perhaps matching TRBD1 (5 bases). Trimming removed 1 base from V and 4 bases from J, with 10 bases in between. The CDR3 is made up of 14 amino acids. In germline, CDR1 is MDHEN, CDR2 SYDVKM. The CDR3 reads CASSLYLGGTEAFF. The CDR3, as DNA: TGTGCCAGCAGTTTATATCTGGGGGGCACTGAAGCTTTCTTT.

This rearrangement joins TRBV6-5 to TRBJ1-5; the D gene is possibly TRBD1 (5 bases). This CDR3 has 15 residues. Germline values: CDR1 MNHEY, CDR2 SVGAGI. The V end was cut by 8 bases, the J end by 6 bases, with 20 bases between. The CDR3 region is CASSRGGRDVQPQHF. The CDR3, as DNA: TGTGCCAGCTCCCGGGGGGGAAGAGACGTTCAGCCCCAGCATTTT.

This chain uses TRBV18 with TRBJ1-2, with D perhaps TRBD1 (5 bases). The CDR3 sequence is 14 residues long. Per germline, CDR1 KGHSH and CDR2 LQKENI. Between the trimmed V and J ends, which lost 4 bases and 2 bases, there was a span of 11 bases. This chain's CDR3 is CASSLGLQNYGYTF. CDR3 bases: TGTGCCAGCTCACTGGGACTCCAAAACTATGGCTACACCTTC.